The rows below give T cell receptor beta chains drawn from one sample of a study of T cell responses to AZD1222 COVID-19 vaccine. Repertoires were generated with immunoSEQ multiplex PCR, while TCRdb's copy carries only in-frame clones and drops some. The table lists about 100,000 clones, 87% of them singletons. The material was peripheral blood, obtained on day 0 of AZD1222 vaccination. These receptors originate from an adult in good health. The CDR3 runs from the conserved cysteine through the conserved F or W. D genes are given only for firm matches. The listing skips clone size in some rows; elsewhere it reads once, few, many or a size class.

j_call | clone_size | cdr3_length | v_call | d_call | cdr3_aa | cdr3_nt
TRBJ2-1 | . | 15 | TRBV7-6 | TRBD2 | CASSLEAGGPKEQFF | TGTGCCAGCAGCTTAGAGGCGGGAGGCCCTAAAGAGCAGTTCTTC
TRBJ1-6 | . | 13 | TRBV5-5 | . | CASSLEWGSPLHF | TGTGCCAGCAGCTTGGAGTGGGGTTCACCCCTCCACTTT
TRBJ2-7 | . | 15 | TRBV14 | TRBD1 | CASSLRQGRSYEQYF | TGTGCCAGCAGTCTCCGACAGGGTCGATCCTACGAGCAGTACTTC
TRBJ1-3 | few | 15 | TRBV6-2/TRBV6-3 | . | CASSSAVEGGNTIYF | TGTGCCAGCAGTTCGGCCGTCGAAGGTGGAAACACCATATATTTT
TRBJ2-3 | . | 16 | TRBV5-1 | . | CASSLEGRPSTDTQYF | TGCGCCAGCAGCTTAGAGGGGAGACCCAGCACAGATACGCAGTATTTT
TRBJ2-5 | . | 12 | TRBV9 | . | CASSVTTGTQYF | TGTGCCAGCAGCGTGACGACAGGGACCCAGTACTTC
TRBJ2-1 | few | 13 | TRBV6-4 | . | CASSETGNNEQFF | TGTGCCAGCAGTGAAACAGGGAACAATGAGCAGTTCTTC
TRBJ2-7 | once | 12 | TRBV10-3 | TRBD1 | CAIETGGNEQYF | TGTGCCATTGAGACAGGGGGCAACGAGCAGTACTTC
TRBJ2-5 | . | 13 | TRBV6-5 | TRBD1 | CASNQGAQETQYF | TGTGCCAGCAACCAGGGGGCGCAGGAGACCCAGTACTTC
TRBJ2-3 | once | 17 | TRBV7-9 | TRBD2 | CASSSIGTSEHTDTQYF | TGTGCCAGCAGCTCTATTGGGACTAGCGAGCACACAGATACGCAGTATTTT
TRBJ2-7 | . | 14 | TRBV18 | TRBD1 | CASSLDRGLEEQYF | TGTGCCAGCTCGCTGGACAGGGGGCTTGAGGAGCAGTACTTC
TRBJ1-1 | . | 15 | TRBV24-1 | . | CATSDSGLGNTEAFF | TGTGCCACCAGTGATTCCGGGTTAGGGAACACTGAAGCTTTCTTT
TRBJ1-5 | . | 15 | TRBV6-5 | . | CASRDYGASNQPQHF | TGTGCCAGCAGAGATTACGGGGCTAGCAATCAGCCCCAGCATTTT
TRBJ2-1 | . | 15 | TRBV5-6 | . | CASSLDTSDYNEQFF | TGTGCCAGCAGCTTGGACACCTCAGACTACAATGAGCAGTTCTTC
TRBJ2-5 | . | 13 | TRBV12-3/TRBV12-4 | . | CASSRGKGETQYF | TGTGCCAGCAGTCGAGGGAAAGGGGAGACCCAGTACTTC
TRBJ2-2 | once | 14 | TRBV11-2 | . | CASSLTGNTGELFF | TGTGCCAGCAGCTTAACAGGGAACACCGGGGAGCTGTTTTTT
TRBJ1-5 | . | 15 | TRBV27 | . | CASSLSNTRNQPQHF | TGTGCCAGCAGTTTATCGAACACCCGCAATCAGCCCCAGCATTTT
TRBJ1-1 | . | 13 | TRBV6-5 | . | CASSYAANTEAFF | TGTGCCAGCAGTTACGCTGCGAACACTGAAGCTTTCTTT
TRBJ2-7 | . | 15 | TRBV2 | . | CASSLTGKTHYEQYF | TGTGCCAGCAGTTTGACAGGCAAGACCCACTACGAGCAGTACTTC
TRBJ1-3 | few | 16 | TRBV9 | . | CASSPTGTPSGNTIYF | TGTGCCAGCAGCCCGACCGGGACCCCATCTGGAAACACCATATATTTT
TRBJ1-2 | . | 14 | TRBV30 | . | CAWSVRGGQGGYTF | TGTGCCTGGAGTGTACGTGGGGGCCAGGGGGGCTACACCTTC
TRBJ2-7 | few | 16 | TRBV19 | TRBD1 | CASSRSPGQGAGEQYF | TGTGCCAGTAGTAGATCGCCGGGACAGGGGGCGGGAGAGCAGTACTTC
TRBJ1-5 | once | 14 | TRBV18 | . | CASSPTPFGQPQHF | TGTGCCAGCTCACCCACCCCCTTCGGCCAGCCCCAGCATTTT
TRBJ2-1 | . | 14 | TRBV10-3 | TRBD2 | CAISPSGGLNEQFF | TGTGCCATCAGCCCTAGCGGGGGTCTCAATGAGCAGTTCTTC
TRBJ2-7 | . | 13 | TRBV30 | . | CAWSQDSLGEQYF | TGTGCCTGGAGTCAGGACAGCTTGGGCGAGCAGTACTTC
TRBJ2-2 | few | 14 | TRBV11-2 | . | CASSLLAESGELFF | TGTGCCAGCAGCTTGTTAGCGGAGTCCGGGGAGCTGTTTTTT
TRBJ2-1 | . | 18 | TRBV15 | TRBD2 | CATSRGNTGLASYNEQFF | TGTGCCACCAGCAGGGGAAACACCGGACTAGCATCCTACAATGAGCAGTTCTTC
TRBJ1-1 | . | 16 | TRBV7-2 | TRBD1 | CASSFLLTGTNTEAFF | TGTGCCAGCAGCTTCCTATTGACAGGGACGAACACTGAAGCTTTCTTT
TRBJ2-7 | once | 13 | TRBV9 | . | CASSPTGNVEQYF | TGTGCCAGCAGCCCCACAGGGAATGTCGAGCAGTACTTC
TRBJ2-5 | . | 14 | TRBV7-3 | . | CASSLNGVRETQYF | TGTGCCAGCAGCTTAAATGGGGTTCGAGAGACCCAGTACTTC
TRBJ2-3 | . | 16 | TRBV7-7 | TRBD2 | CASSLLSGGAEDTQYF | TGTGCCAGCAGCCTCCTTAGCGGGGGGGCCGAGGATACGCAGTATTTT
TRBJ2-7 | . | 17 | TRBV24-1 | TRBD1 | CATSDVRGTGKLREQYF | TGTGCCACCAGTGATGTGCGTGGGACAGGGAAGCTACGGGAGCAGTACTTC
TRBJ2-5 | once | 11 | TRBV6-5 | . | CASRASQTQYF | TGTGCCAGCAGGGCCAGTCAGACCCAGTACTTC
TRBJ2-7 | . | 12 | TRBV2 | . | CASRPASYEQYF | TGTGCCAGCAGACCAGCATCCTACGAGCAGTACTTC
TRBJ1-1 | . | 14 | TRBV27 | . | CASRTGRSNTEAFF | TGTGCCAGCAGGACGGGACGGTCGAACACTGAAGCTTTCTTT
TRBJ1-3 | . | 13 | TRBV7-2 | . | CASSSSMGNTIYF | TGTGCCAGCAGCTCGAGTATGGGAAACACCATATATTTT
TRBJ2-1 | . | 15 | TRBV5-4 | TRBD1 | CASSQPGQGRDEQFF | TGTGCCAGCAGTCAACCGGGACAGGGGAGGGATGAGCAGTTCTTC
TRBJ1-3 | . | 16 | TRBV13 | . | CASSLPGPSSGNTIYF | TGTGCCAGCAGCTTACCGGGACCGAGCTCTGGAAACACCATATATTTT
TRBJ2-1 | . | 14 | TRBV6-5 | . | CASSRTATYNEQFF | TGTGCCAGCAGTCGGACCGCTACCTACAATGAGCAGTTCTTC
TRBJ2-1 | . | 14 | TRBV18 | . | CASSPADYMPEQFF | TGTGCCAGCTCACCCGCCGACTATATGCCTGAGCAGTTCTTC
TRBJ2-5 | . | 15 | TRBV6-5 | . | CASRPPGPIKETQYF | TGTGCCAGCAGGCCCCCGGGACCTATAAAAGAGACCCAGTACTTC
TRBJ1-5 | . | 13 | TRBV29-1 | . | CSVSSQENQPQHF | TGCAGCGTAAGTTCGCAGGAGAATCAGCCCCAGCATTTT
TRBJ1-1 | . | 14 | TRBV6-2/TRBV6-3 | . | CASSYFTENTEAFF | TGTGCCAGCAGTTACTTCACAGAGAACACTGAAGCTTTCTTT